This T cell receptor (beta chain) was identified in a study of blood T cell repertoires in COVID-19. On the study more broadly: Specimens from acute and convalescent COVID-19 originated in the United States, Italy and Spain. The analysed material was cDNA or gDNA that came from T cells, B-cell-depleted T cells, or PBMCs.

Source study methods: Amplification from reference gene primers served as the basis for estimated nucleated cell counts. Here immunoSEQ multiplex PCR was the method, and the copy in TCRdb shows in-frame clones only, minus some. The DNA was the basis for D and trimming; V, J and clone size are from that table. Among 40,000 to 55,000 clones, about 86% were seen once, and the ten largest hold around 4.9%. The CDR3 runs to 15 residues. Deletions cut 5 bases from V and 0 bases from J, with 16 bases between. From germline, CDR1 is GTSNPN and CDR2 SVGIG (reference sequence). The specimen sequenced was peripheral blood. The J gene is TRBJ2-5, the V gene TRBV30; D might be TRBD1 (5 bases). This clonotype was sampled from a human donor in a cohort sampled during active COVID-19. The CDR3 nucleotides read TGTGCCTGGTCGATCCAGGGATCGTACCAAGAGACCCAGTACTTC. As protein: CAWSIQGSYQETQYF.